What follows are 27 T cell receptor beta chains derived from one specimen sequenced in a study of post-analysis software for immune sequencing data. Notes on the study in general: Compared with controls, patients had more of about five TRBV segments, including TRBV5-6, TRBV5-1 and TRBV20-1.

Prepared libraries of TCR beta cDNA carried unique molecular identifiers. TCRdb itself ran the PCR reads through MiXCR, one entry per CDR3 protein. The sample carries a few hundred thousand distinct CDR3 sequences, 30% to 45% recorded once. What these receptors recognize is not known. The sequenced sample was blood. These receptors were obtained from a girl aged 5-17 years with multiple sclerosis.

This sequence joins TRBV7-2 and TRBJ2-3; TRBD2 matches 12 bases. J was trimmed by 5 bases and V by 5 bases; bases with no gene match: 8. Germline V gene lookup returns CDR1 SGHTA and CDR2 FQGNSA. The CDR3 extends over 16 amino acids. Here the CDR3 reads CASSALAGGPIDTQYF. The CDR3 bases are TGTGCCAGCAGCGCTCTAGCGGGGGGGCCCATAGATACGCAGTATTTT.

There are a few counts of this clonotype. The chain links TRBV5-1 to TRBJ2-4, with a weak D call TRBD1 (6 bases). Trimming shortened V by 2 bases and J by 4 bases, and 7 bases separated the two germline ends. The CDR3 loop spans 13 amino acids. Germline loops: CDR1 SGHRS, CDR2 YFSETQ. In nucleotides, the CDR3 is TGCGCCAGCAGCTTAGGGGGAAAAAACATTCAGTACTTC. It is translated as CASSLGGKNIQYF.

This clonotype was picked up a small number of times. CDR3 loop: CASSLWRGLGQDYNSPLHF. In DNA, the CDR3 is TGTGCCAGCAGTTTATGGCGGGGGTTGGGACAGGACTACAATTCACCCCTCCACTTT. This chain joins TRBV27 and TRBJ1-6, with 8 bases fitting TRBD1. The V gene end was trimmed by 1 base and the J gene end by 7 bases; junction bases not matched to a gene: 15. The CDR3 consists of 19 residues. The germline CDR1 and CDR2 sequences are MNHEY and SMNVEV (reference sequence).

The sample holds a few counts of this clonotype. CDR3 nucleotide sequence: TGTGCCAGCAGGCGGACAGGAGATAACTATGGCTACACCTTC. This sequence encodes CASRRTGDNYGYTF. The chain uses TRBV3-1 and TRBJ1-2, with 7 bases aligning to TRBD1. With 6 bases clipped from V and 1 base from J, the junction kept 5 bases outside the gene matches. The germline gives CDR1 LGHDT, CDR2 YNNKEL (reference sequence). CDR3 length: 14 residues.

This clonotype has just a few counts. The rearrangement links TRBV10-1 to TRBJ2-3, with a possible D match to TRBD1 (6 bases). The CDR3 totals 15 residues. The V and J ends lost 2 bases and 1 base respectively, with 10 bases between them. Germline V gene sequence: CDR1 WNHNN, CDR2 SYGVQD (reference sequence). CDR3 nucleotide sequence: TGCGCCAGCAGTGAGAAGCAGGGGCGCACAGATACGCAGTATTTT. Amino acid sequence: CASSEKQGRTDTQYF.

The V and J genes are TRBV4-3 and TRBJ1-5; D might be TRBD1 (5 bases). From germline, CDR1 is LGHNA and CDR2 YSLEER. V was trimmed by 1 base and J by 3 bases, leaving 10 bases between them. The CDR3 is 15 amino acids. Here the CDR3 reads CASSQGGLPNQPQHF. The CDR3 coding sequence is TGCGCCAGCAGCCAAGGGGGACTCCCCAATCAGCCCCAGCATTTT.

This sequence joins TRBV7-2 and TRBJ2-1; 8 bases line up with TRBD2. The trim removed 3 bases at V and 5 bases at J, leaving 6 bases unmatched. This CDR3 region has 15 residues. CDR1 and CDR2 (germline): SGHTA, FQGNSA. CDR3 sequence: CASSFSGEANNEQFF. In DNA form, the CDR3 reads TGTGCCAGCAGCTTTAGCGGGGAGGCTAACAATGAGCAGTTCTTC.

This clonotype has only a few counts. The chain employs TRBV24-1 and TRBJ2-5, with 9 bases lining up with TRBD1. Germline V gene sequence: CDR1 KGHDR, CDR2 SFDVKD. This CDR3 is built from 15 residues. V shed 6 bases and J 4 bases; nucleotides not matched to a gene: 8. CDR3 sequence: CATSYTGQGGETQYF. In DNA form, the CDR3 reads TGTGCCACCAGTTATACGGGACAGGGTGGAGAGACCCAGTACTTC.

This rearrangement joins TRBV6-2 or TRBV6-3 to TRBJ2-1; 13 bases agree with TRBD2. V dropped 4 bases and J dropped 1; count of bases not matched to a gene: 10. The CDR3 loop spans 19 amino acids. Germline V gene sequence: CDR1 MNHEY, CDR2 SVGEGT. This CDR3 reads CASSSRLAGGRSSYNEQFF. The CDR3 nucleotides are TGTGCCAGCAGTTCTCGACTAGCGGGGGGAAGATCGTCCTACAATGAGCAGTTCTTC.

This clonotype was observed a handful of times. The CDR3 sequence: CASSSRGLANEKLFF. The CDR3 nucleotides read TGTGCCAGCAGCTCGAGGGGGTTGGCTAATGAAAAACTGTTTTTT. This chain links TRBV7-6 with TRBJ1-4, with D possibly matching TRBD1 (6 bases). This CDR3 spans 15 amino acids. The ends were cut back, 4 bases at V and 3 bases at J, with 12 bases in the middle. The germline CDR1 and CDR2 sequences are SGHVS and FNYEAQ. The variable domain in full, completed from reference TRBV7-6 and TRBJ1-4, reads GAGVSQSPRYKVTKRGQDVALRCDPISGHVSLYWYRQALGQGPEFLTYFNYEAQQDKSGLPNDRFSAERPEGSISTLTIQRTEQRDSAMYRCASSSRGLANEKLFFGSGTQLSVL.

The V gene is TRBV7-2, the J gene TRBJ2-7; 7 bases agree with TRBD2. CDR3 size: 18 residues. Germline-derived CDR1 and CDR2 are SGHTA and FQGNSA. V shed 2 bases, J shed 3 bases, and the junction held 16 bases outside the gene matches. The CDR3 region has the DNA TGTGCCAGCAGCTTATCCTGGGAGGGGCTAGGGATCCACTACGAGCAGTACTTC. Translating gives CASSLSWEGLGIHYEQYF.

This clonotype was recorded at least ten times. The chain uses TRBV29-1 and TRBJ2-7, with TRBD1 as a possible D gene (7 bases). Germline lookup yields CDR1 SQVTM and CDR2 ANQGSEA. This CDR3 contains 13 residues. Trimming cost V 3 bases and J 4 bases, with 13 bases left between them. The CDR3 region has the DNA TGCAGCGTTGAGGAGGAGGGGGCATACGAGCAGTACTTC. Translated, it gives CSVEEEGAYEQYF.

V usage is TRBV5-1 and J usage is TRBJ1-6, with TRBD1 matching 7 bases. The CDR3 is made up of 16 amino acids. The J segment lost 2 bases and the V segment lost 0 bases, leaving 2 bases of the junction unmatched. Germline V lookup: CDR1 SGHRS, CDR2 YFSETQ. The CDR3 region is CASSLARGAYNSPLHF. CDR3 in DNA: TGCGCCAGCAGCTTGGCCAGGGGGGCCTATAATTCACCCCTCCACTTT.

This clonotype was counted many times. This chain joins TRBV20-1 and TRBJ2-5; 8 bases agree with TRBD1. This CDR3 comprises 13 residues. Unmatched junction bases numbered 3, after V lost 5 bases and J lost 1 base. Germline CDR1 and CDR2: DFQATT and SNEGSKA (reference sequence). The CDR3 loop reads CSAPTGAQETQYF. The CDR3 DNA follows: TGCAGTGCTCCGACAGGGGCCCAAGAGACCCAGTACTTC.

V and J are TRBV3-1 and TRBJ2-3; 9 bases are a match to TRBD2. The CDR3 is 18 residues long. The germline CDR1 and CDR2 sequences are LGHDT and YNNKEL (reference sequence). Trimming took 0 bases from V and 4 from J; bases not matched to a gene: 11. Written as DNA, the CDR3 is TGTGCCAGCAGCCAAGATCGACTCGGCGGGGGGGACTCAGATACGCAGTATTTT. Protein product: CASSQDRLGGGDSDTQYF.

The chain links TRBV7-9 to TRBJ2-5; 8 bases align to TRBD1. In germline, CDR1 is SEHNR, CDR2 FQNEAQ (reference sequence). The V and J ends lost 1 base and 3 bases, in that order; junction bases with no gene match: 1. CDR3 length: 14 residues. The CDR3 reads CASSLGTGKETQYF. The DNA for the CDR3 is TGTGCCAGCAGCTTAGGGACAGGGAAAGAGACCCAGTACTTC.

The J gene is TRBJ1-2, the V gene TRBV12-3 or TRBV12-4; D remains ambiguous. The CDR3 has 10 amino acids. Trimming removed 8 bases at V and 8 bases at J, with 9 bases between. CDR3 amino acids: CASGPPGYTF. In nucleotides, the CDR3 is TGTGCCAGCGGTCCCCCAGGCTACACCTTC.

The rearrangement joins TRBV20-1 to TRBJ1-2; 9 nucleotides align to TRBD1. CDR1 and CDR2 (germline): DFQATT, SNEGSKA (reference sequence). The CDR3 length is 13 residues. The CDR3 region is CRGGQGGNYGYTF. CDR3 coding DNA: TGCAGGGGGGGACAGGGAGGAAACTATGGCTACACCTTC.

The V call is TRBV5-4, the J call TRBJ2-7; the D gene could be TRBD1 or TRBD2 (5 bases each). The end of the DNA fits TRBJ2-5 better, so the J call may be wrong. CDR3 length: 13 amino acids. Germline CDR1 reads SGHNT; CDR2 reads YYREEE (reference sequence). This CDR3 reads CATRGQVEETQYF. The CDR3 DNA follows: TGTGCCACCCGGGGCCAGGTAGAGGAGACCCAGTACTTC.

There are a few counts of this clonotype. The genes are TRBV12-5 and TRBJ1-5; D remains unclear. The V end lost 7 bases, the J end lost 3 bases, and 13 bases lay between the germline ends. There are 14 residues in the CDR3. CDR1 is LGHNT, CDR2 FRNRAP, per germline. For the CDR3, the DNA is TGTGCTAGTGCAAGAGAAGGAAACAATCAGCCCCAGCATTTT. Translating gives CASAREGNNQPQHF.

V and J are TRBV7-8 and TRBJ2-3, with 9 bases matching TRBD2. V lost 1 base to trimming and J lost 5 bases; unmatched junction nucleotides: 7. The CDR3 runs 16 residues. Germline V gene lookup returns CDR1 SGHVS and CDR2 FQNEAQ. CDR3 loop: CASSLGEAGGQDTQYF. CDR3 DNA sequence: TGTGCCAGCAGCTTAGGGGAGGCGGGGGGGCAAGATACGCAGTATTTT.

The CDR3 bases are TGTGCCAGCAGTTTAGCGGCCTACCCGGCTTTCTTT. It encodes CASSLAAYPAFF. The genes are TRBV12-3 or TRBV12-4 and TRBJ1-1; D ambiguous. Trimming stripped 0 bases from V and 11 bases from J, with 10 bases between. The CDR3 is 12 amino acids.

The table lists this clonotype with a few counts. The chain uses TRBV18 and TRBJ2-1, with 8 bases identical to TRBD2. CDR1 and CDR2 from the germline V gene are KGHSH and LQKENI. The J segment lost 3 bases and the V segment lost 3 bases, leaving 7 bases of the junction unmatched. CDR3 length equals 16 residues. Here the CDR3 DNA reads TGTGCCAGCTCACCTGCCCAGCGGGGGAACTACAATGAGCAGTTCTTC. Its protein is CASSPAQRGNYNEQFF.

The chain carries TRBV7-3 and TRBJ1-1; 8 nucleotides agree with TRBD1. This CDR3 is built from 17 residues. The germline gives CDR1 SGHTA, CDR2 FQGTGA. With 2 bases clipped from V and 1 base from J, the junction kept 9 bases outside the gene matches. The CDR3 region is CASSLGSGTGSNTEAFF. The CDR3 DNA reads as TGTGCCAGCAGCTTAGGATCTGGGACAGGATCGAACACTGAAGCTTTCTTT.

This chain connects TRBV6-5 to TRBJ1-5, with 10 bases matching TRBD1. This CDR3 is 16 amino acids long. V was pared by 5 bases and J by 2 bases, with 6 bases of the junction left unmatched. Germline CDR1 reads MNHEY; CDR2 reads SVGAGI. For the CDR3, the DNA is TGTGCCAGCAGTAAGACAGGGGGCTCTGGCAATCAGCCCCAGCATTTT. Residues: CASSKTGGSGNQPQHF.

The chain is built from TRBV29-1 and TRBJ2-1; D remains ambiguous. The germline V gene has CDR1 SQVTM and CDR2 ANQGSEA. This CDR3 comprises 13 residues. V gave up 3 bases and J gave up 5 bases, with 11 bases separating them. The CDR3 nucleotides read TGCAGCGTTGAGGACGACACCGACAATGAGCAGTTCTTC. Amino acids: CSVEDDTDNEQFF.

There are a few counts of this clonotype. The V gene is TRBV7-2, the J gene TRBJ1-1, with D possibly being TRBD1 (5 bases). There are 15 residues in the CDR3. The V gene lost 5 bases and the J gene lost 3 bases, with 16 bases spanning the gap. The germline CDR1 and CDR2 sequences are SGHTA and FQGNSA. This chain's CDR3 is CASSPQRRGDTEAFF. CDR3 nucleotide sequence: TGTGCCAGCAGCCCACAGCGGAGGGGAGACACTGAAGCTTTCTTT.